The next 31 T cell receptor beta chains were all read from a single sample in a study of CXCR3-negative and CXCR3-positive naive CD8 T cells (dated by TCRdb to about 2019). What the research found in general, with its limitations: TRB CDR3s from CXCR3-positive naive cells showed higher hydrophobicity (lower Kidera factor 4), lower energy, and higher strength and volume indices than CXCR3-negative naive cells.

The listed sequencing device is NextSeq 550. The Human TCR Profiling Kit (MiLaboratory) was used to prepare UMI-labeled 5' RACE TRB cDNA libraries. The reads, reprocessed by TCRdb, yield one row per CDR3 protein sequence and no DNA. The sample table records some 140,000 distinct CDR3 sequences. The ten largest clones capture about 0.37% of the sample. These receptors have no identified antigens. The sequencing input was naive CXCR3+ CD8+ T cells from blood. This sample's cell subset or site label indicates: CD45RO-CCR7+CD27+CD95- naive CD8+ T cells expressing CXCR3 (TNR3+). The receptors stem from a human donor in good health. Some clones in this sample may be carry-over from other donors' samples.

V and J are TRBV28 and TRBJ2-5. The CDR3 extends over 11 amino acids. From germline, CDR1 is MDHEN and CDR2 SYDVKM. CDR3 loop: CASGQTFSQYF. The full variable domain, with the rest looked up from reference TRBV28 and TRBJ2-5, is DVKVTQSSRYLVKRTGEKVFLECVQDMDHENMFWYRQDPGLGLRLIYFSYDVKMKEKGDIPEGYSVSREKKERFSLILESASTNQTSMYLCASGQTFSQYFGPGTRLLVL.

This rearrangement joins TRBV12-3 or TRBV12-4 to TRBJ1-2. CDR3 length: 13 residues. The CDR3 reads CASLQDLWHGYTF.

This chain uses TRBV7-6 with TRBJ2-5; TCRdb's D call, TRBD2, is unchecked because there is no DNA. This CDR3 comprises 16 residues. Per the germline V gene, CDR1 is SGHVS and CDR2 is FNYEAQ. CDR3 residues: CASSLFLAGYQETQYF.

The genes are TRBV28 and TRBJ2-2; there is no DNA to check the TCRdb D call of TRBD1. The CDR3 runs 14 residues. Germline V gene lookup returns CDR1 MDHEN and CDR2 SYDVKM. CDR3 protein: CATHTGFGTGELFF.

The chain joins TRBV12-3 or TRBV12-4 to TRBJ1-2; TCRdb's D gene call, TRBD1, goes unchecked for lack of DNA. The CDR3 spans 13 residues. CDR3 amino acids: CASRKQGGYGYTF.

The V and J genes are TRBV14 and TRBJ2-5; checking the TCRdb D call of TRBD2 is not possible without DNA. The CDR3 has 16 residues. Germline V CDR1 and CDR2: SGHDN, FVKESK. The CDR3 sequence: CASSQDGGSWAETQYF. Filled out from reference TRBV14 and TRBJ2-5, the complete variable domain reads EAGVTQFPSHSVIEKGQTVTLRCDPISGHDNLYWYRRVMGKEIKFLLHFVKESKQDESGMPNNRFLAERTGGTYSTLKVQPAELEDSGVYFCASSQDGGSWAETQYFGPGTRLLVL.

The chain employs TRBV29-1 and TRBJ2-6; with no DNA, the TCRdb D assignment of TRBD1 cannot be verified. The CDR3 contains 16 residues. Per the germline V gene, CDR1 is SQVTM and CDR2 is ANQGSEA. This chain's CDR3 is CSVEPTGASGANVLTF.

V usage is TRBV27 and J usage is TRBJ2-1. Germline CDR1 and CDR2: MNHEY and SMNVEV (reference sequence). The CDR3 runs 14 residues. CDR3 residues: CASSFGGDLNEQFF.

The chain carries TRBV29-1 and TRBJ1-2; TCRdb's assignment of TRBD1 cannot be checked, as there is no DNA. The CDR3 is 14 amino acids. Germline V lookup: CDR1 SQVTM, CDR2 ANQGSEA. This CDR3 is CSVQQGGTNYGYTF.

The genes are TRBV7-3 and TRBJ1-1; the D call from TCRdb, TRBD1, cannot be confirmed without DNA. Looked up from germline, CDR1 is SGHTA and CDR2 is FQGTGA. CDR3 length: 17 residues. CDR3 loop: CASSRGTLGKVVTEAFF. Supplemented by reference TRBV7-3 and TRBJ1-1, the full variable domain reads GAGVSQTPSNKVTEKGKYVELRCDPISGHTALYWYRQSLGQGPEFLIYFQGTGAADDSGLPNDRFFAVRPEGSVSTLKIQRTERGDSAVYLCASSRGTLGKVVTEAFFGQGTRLTVV.

This sequence joins TRBV7-9 and TRBJ1-2; TCRdb's D call, TRBD1, is unchecked because there is no DNA. The CDR3 runs to 15 residues. From germline, CDR1 is SEHNR and CDR2 FQNEAQ (reference sequence). This CDR3 is CASSLARQGTNGYTF.

CDR3 loop: CASSSSGNNEQFF. This sequence joins TRBV9 and TRBJ2-1. The V gene's germline CDR1 is SGDLS and CDR2 YYNGEE. The CDR3 is 13 amino acids.

The chain links TRBV29-1 to TRBJ2-7; TCRdb calls TRBD1, which cannot be checked without DNA. This CDR3 contains 13 residues. Per the germline V gene, CDR1 is SQVTM and CDR2 is ANQGSEA. Here the CDR3 reads CSIRGTGSYEQYF.

The chain has TRBV5-6 and TRBJ2-3; the TRBD1 assignment by TCRdb is unverifiable without DNA. CDR1 SGHDT and CDR2 YYEEEE come from the germline V gene. This CDR3 has 16 amino acids. Here the CDR3 reads CASSFGVGGAADTQYF.

The genes are TRBV28 and TRBJ2-7; with no DNA, the TCRdb D assignment of TRBD1 cannot be verified. Germline V gene lookup returns CDR1 MDHEN and CDR2 SYDVKM. The CDR3 runs 14 residues. The CDR3 region is CASSLGQRDYEQYF.

J is TRBJ2-1 and V is TRBV7-9; the TCRdb call, TRBD2, lacks DNA for checking. Germline CDR1 SEHNR, CDR2 FQNEAQ (reference sequence). The CDR3 is made up of 14 amino acids. CDR3 loop: CASSPPGLGNEQFF. Full variable domain (outside the CDR3, taken from reference TRBV7-9 and TRBJ2-1): DTGVSQNPRHKITKRGQNVTFRCDPISEHNRLYWYRQTLGQGPEFLTYFQNEAQLEKSRLLSDRFSAERPKGSFSTLEIQRTEQGDSAMYLCASSPPGLGNEQFFGPGTRLTVL.

The genes are TRBV5-8 and TRBJ2-7; checking the TCRdb D call of TRBD1 is not possible without DNA. The CDR3 sequence is 15 residues long. The germline V gene has CDR1 SGHTS and CDR2 YDEGEE. The CDR3 here is CASRLRDRGSYEQYF.

The chain joins TRBV14 to TRBJ2-1; the D gene TCRdb calls, TRBD1, cannot be checked with no DNA. This CDR3 comprises 12 residues. Germline V gives CDR1 SGHDN, CDR2 FVKESK. The chain's CDR3 is CASSHLPGSEFF.

The rearrangement uses TRBV7-8 and TRBJ2-3; absent DNA, TCRdb's TRBD2 call cannot be checked. Germline V gives CDR1 SGHVS, CDR2 FQNEAQ. This CDR3 is 17 amino acids long. The CDR3: CASSLDSSGRFTDTQYF.

This chain links TRBV13 with TRBJ2-1. Germline CDR1 PRHDT, CDR2 FYEKMQ (reference sequence). The CDR3 runs to 15 residues. The CDR3 loop is CASSLGQMTYNEQFF.

The rearrangement uses TRBV11-1 and TRBJ2-1; TCRdb's D call, TRBD2, is unchecked because there is no DNA. The CDR3 sequence is 16 residues long. Germline CDR1 reads SGHAT; CDR2 reads FQDESV (reference sequence). The CDR3 reads CASSPFGLAGVNEQFF.

The V gene is TRBV14, the J gene TRBJ2-7; TCRdb's assignment of TRBD2 cannot be checked, as there is no DNA. Germline V gene data show CDR1 as SGHDN and CDR2 as FVKESK. This CDR3 region has 14 residues. CDR3 sequence reads: CASSIPGLDYEQYF.

The chain combines TRBV7-6 with TRBJ2-1; no DNA is available, so the TRBD2 call from TCRdb remains unchecked. Germline V gene sequence: CDR1 SGHVS, CDR2 FNYEAQ. The CDR3 consists of 15 residues. The CDR3 loop reads CASSLGTSSYNEQFF. The full variable domain, its missing parts supplied by reference TRBV7-6 and TRBJ2-1, is GAGVSQSPRYKVTKRGQDVALRCDPISGHVSLYWYRQALGQGPEFLTYFNYEAQQDKSGLPNDRFSAERPEGSISTLTIQRTEQRDSAMYRCASSLGTSSYNEQFFGPGTRLTVL.

This chain uses TRBV14 with TRBJ2-7; TCRdb's D call of TRBD1 is untestable without DNA. The CDR3 is made up of 13 amino acids. The germline V gene has CDR1 SGHDN and CDR2 FVKESK. The CDR3 region is CASSRLEGDEQYF.

The chain has TRBV20-1 and TRBJ2-5. CDR3 length: 14 amino acids. Germline V CDR1 and CDR2: DFQATT, SNEGSKA (reference sequence). The CDR3 here is CSARGGRYQETQYF.

This chain connects TRBV7-9 to TRBJ2-7; the TRBD1 assignment by TCRdb is unverifiable without DNA. Germline assignment: CDR1 SEHNR and CDR2 FQNEAQ (reference sequence). The CDR3 runs to 15 residues. CDR3 region: CASSPSGTANYEQYF.

This chain uses TRBV5-1 with TRBJ2-2; the TRBD2 assignment by TCRdb is unverifiable without DNA. The V gene's germline CDR1 is SGHRS and CDR2 YFSETQ. The CDR3 extends over 16 amino acids. The CDR3: CASSIGTAGYLGELFF.

The rearrangement uses TRBV19 and TRBJ2-3; TCRdb names TRBD1, which stays unverified in the absence of DNA. CDR3 length: 14 amino acids. Germline V CDR1 and CDR2: LNHDA, SQIVND (reference sequence). The CDR3 protein is CASSADSSTDTQYF.

This chain uses TRBV28 with TRBJ1-1; TCRdb's assignment of TRBD1 cannot be checked, as there is no DNA. The length of the CDR3 is 15 residues. In germline, CDR1 is MDHEN, CDR2 SYDVKM. CDR3 loop: CASSSPDRRDTEAFF.

The chain recombines TRBV20-1 with TRBJ1-1. The CDR3 runs to 13 residues. CDR1 and CDR2 from the germline V gene are DFQATT and SNEGSKA (reference sequence). CDR3 region: CSAERGWNTEAFF.

J is TRBJ2-2 and V is TRBV27; the TCRdb D gene call, TRBD1, has no DNA to confirm it. CDR3 length: 14 residues. Germline V gene sequence: CDR1 MNHEY, CDR2 SMNVEV (reference sequence). CDR3 sequence: CASSFYRVTGELFF.